The 18 T cell receptor beta chains in this list originate from one sample, sequenced in a study of CD8 T cells in ankylosing spondylitis. One entry per CDR3 protein, called by TCRdb with MiXCR from the 5' RACE reads. Of under 400,000 distinct CDR3 sequences listed, 9.5% to 13% are singletons. Material: blood, either unsorted or a sorted T cell fraction (not recorded which). Every receptor here comes from a female donor with ankylosing spondylitis or in good health (not recorded which).

This clonotype came up many times. The chain carries TRBV6-1 and TRBJ2-1; weak D call: TRBD2 (5 bases). CDR1 is MNHNS, CDR2 SASEGT, per germline. V gave up 4 bases and J gave up 3 bases, with 16 bases separating them. This CDR3 has 16 residues. CDR3 loop: CASSARVGRYYNEQFF. The CDR3 DNA reads as TGTGCCAGCAGTGCCCGCGTGGGGAGATACTACAATGAGCAGTTCTTC.

The chain couples TRBV2 to TRBJ2-6; D might be TRBD2 (5 bases). This CDR3 contains 18 residues. Trimming cost V 2 bases and J 0 bases, with 14 bases left between them. The germline V gene has CDR1 SNHLY and CDR2 FYNNEI. CDR3 in DNA: TGTGCCAGCAGTGAATGGCGGGTTTCCGTCTCTGGGGCCAACGTCCTGACTTTC. It encodes CASSEWRVSVSGANVLTF.

The chain recombines TRBV6-2 or TRBV6-3 with TRBJ2-7; D gene uncertain. Trimming cost V 0 bases and J 4 bases, with 7 bases left between them. The length of the CDR3 is 13 residues. CDR1 and CDR2 from the germline V gene are MNHEY and SVGEGT. CDR3 nucleotides: TGTGCCAGCAGTTACTCGATGACATACGAGCAGTACTTC. This sequence encodes CASSYSMTYEQYF.

This clonotype has a handful of counts. V gene TRBV3-1 combines with J gene TRBJ2-3; 11 nucleotides match TRBD2. V lost 5 bases to trimming and J lost 7 bases; unmatched junction nucleotides: 8. Germline V gene sequence: CDR1 LGHDT, CDR2 YNNKEL (reference sequence). The CDR3 length is 15 residues. The CDR3, as DNA: TGTGCCAGCAGCTACTCTAGCGGGGGGATAAATACGCAGTATTTT. Its protein product is CASSYSSGGINTQYF.

This clonotype was seen at least ten times. The V gene is TRBV18, the J gene TRBJ1-5, with a possible D match to TRBD1 (5 bases). The length of the CDR3 is 15 residues. CDR1 is KGHSH, CDR2 LQKENI, per germline. Trimming took off 6 bases at V and 7 bases at J, with 19 bases between the two ends. This CDR3 is CASSLGRGVGQPQHF. The CDR3 coding sequence is TGTGCCAGCTCCCTGGGCCGGGGGGTTGGGCAGCCCCAGCATTTT.

This sequence joins TRBV29-1 and TRBJ2-3, with 7 positions matching TRBD2. V was pared by 7 bases and J by 1 base, with 5 bases of the junction left unmatched. Germline values: CDR1 SQVTM, CDR2 ANQGSEA. The CDR3 contains 13 residues. This CDR3 is CSGSSGGTDTQYF. The CDR3 DNA sequence: TGCAGCGGCTCTAGCGGAGGCACAGATACGCAGTATTTT.

At least ten counts were recorded for this clonotype. This rearrangement joins TRBV7-8 to TRBJ2-1; 10 bases agree with TRBD2. The CDR3 runs 19 residues. Germline assignment: CDR1 SGHVS and CDR2 FQNEAQ. Trimming cost V 0 bases and J 4 bases; bases outside gene matches: 12. DNA for the CDR3: TGTGCCAGCAGCTTAGCGACGGGGTTTGAGCGGGGGGGATACAATGAGCAGTTCTTC. Its translation: CASSLATGFERGGYNEQFF. Full variable domain (outside the CDR3, taken from reference TRBV7-8 and TRBJ2-1): GAGVSQSPRYKVAKRGQDVALRCDPISGHVSLFWYQQALGQGPEFLTYFQNEAQLDKSGLPSDRFFAERPEGSVSTLKIQRTQQEDSAVYLCASSLATGFERGGYNEQFFGPGTRLTVL.

The chain joins TRBV20-1 to TRBJ1-5; TRBD1 matches 11 bases. J lost 4 bases, V lost 3 bases, and 11 bases had no gene match. Germline CDR1 is DFQATT and CDR2 is SNEGSKA (reference sequence). The CDR3 has 17 residues. CDR3 sequence (DNA): TGCAGTGCTAGGGCCTTGGACAGGGGGCCTAGGAATCAGCCCCAGCATTTT. It yields the protein CSARALDRGPRNQPQHF.

V and J are TRBV15 and TRBJ1-1; D remains ambiguous. This CDR3 contains 14 residues. The germline V and J ends were trimmed by 4 bases and 1 base, with 10 bases remaining between them. Germline CDR1 and CDR2: LNHNV and YYDKDF (reference sequence). CDR3 sequence reads: CATSIRTANTEAFF. In DNA, the CDR3 is TGTGCCACCAGCATCAGGACTGCGAACACTGAAGCTTTCTTT. The full variable domain, completed using reference TRBV15 and TRBJ1-1, is DAMVIQNPRYQVTQFGKPVTLSCSQTLNHNVMYWYQQKSSQAPKLLFHYYDKDFNNEADTPDNFQSRRPNTSFCFLDIRSPGLGDTAMYLCATSIRTANTEAFFGQGTRLTVV.

This clonotype was recorded many times. J is TRBJ2-1 and V is TRBV7-2; perhaps TRBD1 as D (6 bases). V shed 1 base and J shed 3 bases, with 13 bases lying between them. The germline V gene encodes CDR1 SGHTA and CDR2 FQGNSA. The CDR3 runs to 16 residues. For the CDR3, the DNA is TGTGCCAGCAGCTTAGAGCCCAGGGGCATCTACAATGAGCAGTTCTTC. This encodes CASSLEPRGIYNEQFF.

This clonotype was counted at least ten times. The chain links TRBV20-1 to TRBJ2-7; D may be TRBD1 (5 bases). V lost 1 base and J 2 bases, leaving 12 bases between the germline ends. Germline CDR1 reads DFQATT; CDR2 reads SNEGSKA (reference sequence). This CDR3 is built from 14 residues. In nucleotides, the CDR3 is TGCAGTGCTAGAGGTCTCCCAGGGACCTACGAGCAGTACTTC. It translates to CSARGLPGTYEQYF.

The sample holds many counts of this clonotype. The gene calls are TRBV7-8 and TRBJ2-1; TRBD2 matches at 8 bases. The CDR3 consists of 17 residues. V shed 1 base and J 3 bases; nucleotides not matched to a gene: 8. The germline V gene encodes CDR1 SGHVS and CDR2 FQNEAQ. Written as DNA, the CDR3 is TGTGCCAGCAGCTTAGGTGCGGCGGGGGGATTCTACAATGAGCAGTTCTTC. Protein sequence: CASSLGAAGGFYNEQFF.

V usage is TRBV20-1 and J usage is TRBJ2-1, with 8 bases identical to TRBD2. The CDR3 extends over 15 amino acids. Trimming removed 4 bases from V and 12 bases from J; junction bases left unmatched: 17. CDR1 DFQATT and CDR2 SNEGSKA come from the germline V gene (reference sequence). This CDR3 is CSAIQKMRGAEGQFF. CDR3 in DNA: TGCAGTGCTATACAAAAGATGCGGGGGGCCGAGGGGCAGTTCTTC.

The CDR3 is CATVDRLYEQYF. DNA for the CDR3: TGTGCCACCGTAGACAGGCTCTACGAGCAGTACTTC. The chain is built from TRBV28 and TRBJ2-7, with TRBD1 as a possible D gene (6 bases). Germline V gives CDR1 MDHEN, CDR2 SYDVKM. V lost 10 bases to trimming and J lost 3 bases, with 13 bases between them. This CDR3 spans 12 amino acids.

The rearrangement joins TRBV9 to TRBJ1-1, with D perhaps matching TRBD1 (5 bases). CDR1 is SGDLS, CDR2 YYNGEE, per germline. The CDR3 has 13 residues. Trimming pared 0 bases from V and 3 bases from J, leaving 6 bases between. CDR3 residues: CASSVVGDTEAFF. Here the CDR3 DNA reads TGTGCCAGCAGCGTAGTAGGGGACACTGAAGCTTTCTTT.

This clonotype was seen at least ten times. This rearrangement joins TRBV20-1 to TRBJ2-7, with TRBD2 identical over 10 bases. The V gene's germline CDR1 is DFQATT and CDR2 SNEGSKA (reference sequence). The V segment lost 5 bases and the J segment 5 bases; nucleotides outside the gene matches: 9. CDR3 length: 14 amino acids. For the CDR3, the DNA is TGCAGTGCTGTTGGCAGCGGGAGGGCCAACGAGCAGTACTTC. As protein: CSAVGSGRANEQYF.

A note on this clonotype: This may come from a read error, since a much larger clone is one base off. V gene TRBV7-2 combines with J gene TRBJ1-2, with D unresolved. The CDR3 covers 14 residues. The V end was cut by 5 bases, the J end by 6 bases, with 16 bases between. Germline lookup yields CDR1 SGHTA and CDR2 FQGNSA. CDR3 sequence: CASSLTWAWDGYTF. CDR3 DNA sequence: TGTGCCAGCAGCCTGACGTGGGCCTGGGATGGCTACACCTTC.

At least ten counts were recorded for this clonotype. The chain employs TRBV20-1 and TRBJ1-4, with TRBD1 as a possible D gene (6 bases). Germline V lookup: CDR1 DFQATT, CDR2 SNEGSKA (reference sequence). Trimming stripped 0 bases from V and 8 bases from J, with 22 bases between. The CDR3 loop spans 17 amino acids. The CDR3 bases are TGCAGTGCTAGAGAAGGAGGGGGGGCGAAGGTCCGAGAAAAACTGTTTTTT. It encodes CSAREGGGAKVREKLFF.